The next 2 T cell receptor beta chains were all read from a single sample in a study of T cells in Graves' hyperthyroidism and ophthalmopathy. RNA transcripts provided the source from which TCR beta CDR3 regions were amplified. The TCR CDR3 first-round RT-PCR relied on the HTBI primer set. From the multiplex PCR reads, TCRdb called clonotypes with MiXCR, one entry per CDR3 protein. The repertoire holds a few hundred thousand distinct CDR3 sequences, with 20% to 25% as singletons. The specimen sequenced was blood. These receptors were obtained from a woman in her seventies with Graves' ophthalmopathy.

This clonotype has only a few counts. The CDR3 DNA reads as TGTGCCAGCAGTATAAACCCTCGCACTGAAGCTTTCTTT. Encoded protein: CASSINPRTEAFF. J is TRBJ1-1 and V is TRBV27; D is uncertain. From germline, CDR1 is MNHEY and CDR2 SMNVEV (reference sequence). V was shortened by 5 bases and J by 4 bases, with 11 bases between the two germline ends. The CDR3 covers 13 residues.

In this sample, this clonotype turned up a few times. The chain links TRBV9 to TRBJ2-7; 11 nucleotides match TRBD2. The CDR3 extends over 15 amino acids. Looked up from germline, CDR1 is SGDLS and CDR2 is YYNGEE. Trimming took 0 bases from V and 3 from J; bases not matched to a gene: 2. The CDR3 reads CASSVAGLAGYEQYF. CDR3 coding DNA: TGTGCCAGCAGCGTAGCTGGACTAGCGGGCTACGAGCAGTACTTC. Variable domain in full (rest from reference TRBV9 and TRBJ2-7): DSGVTQTPKHLITATGQRVTLRCSPRSGDLSVYWYQQSLDQGLQFLIQYYNGEERAKGNILERFSAQQFPDLHSELNLSSLELGDSALYFCASSVAGLAGYEQYFGPGTRLTVT.